This T cell receptor (beta chain) was obtained from a study of beta chain features in type 1 diabetes. Overall study results and limits: cDNA-based reads could over-represent cells with high TCR expression. Individuals with type 1 diabetes displayed fewer insertions and more deletions at VDJ junctions. Shorter TCRB CDR3s, moderately but significantly so, marked every one of the four CD4+ subsets in Type 1 diabetes patients.

Reverse transcribing all isolated RNA meant expressed TCRB transcripts were sequenced. Produced via immunoSEQ multiplex PCR; TCRdb's table is partial and in-frame only. The table records approximately 130,000 clones, 17% of them present only once. Within the sample, this clone is medium-sized. What it binds is not known. The germline V gene has CDR1 SGHTA and CDR2 FQGNSA. The CDR3 covers 12 residues. Trimming cost V 6 bases and J 8 bases, with 11 bases left between them. Central memory, naive, regulatory and stem cell-like memory CD4+ cells were sorted by CD45RO/CCR7/CD25/CD127/CD95/CD27. The chain employs TRBV7-2 and TRBJ2-1; no definite D call. The specimen was central memory CD4+ T cells from blood. The sequence was collected from a young man with type 1 diabetes. For the CDR3, the DNA is TGTGCCAGCAGTAAGGCCCCGCATGAGCAGTTCTTC. Translation: CASSKAPHEQFF.